This is a list of T cell receptor beta chains from one sample in a study of T cell repertoires in cytomegalovirus infection. MiXCR, applied by TCRdb to the reads, yields one record per CDR3 protein. Among 450,000 to 600,000 distinct CDR3 sequences, over 9% were seen once, and the ten largest hold 10% to 13%. Sequencing was performed on PBMCs. These receptors originate from a human donor in good health (CMV status not recorded). Some clones in this sample may be carry-over from other donors' samples. Each CDR3 is given with its conserved first and last residue. Each record gives: J gene, D gene, clone size, V gene, CDR3 DNA, CDR3 protein. A D gene is named only where the DNA matches it firmly. A row's size may be missing; if present it is once, few, many or a size class.

TRBJ2-2 . many TRBV19 TGTGCCAGTAGTGGCCTCTCAAACAGGGTTGGCAACACCGGGGAGCTGTTTTTT CASSGLSNRVGNTGELFF
TRBJ2-2 . many TRBV12-3/TRBV12-4 TGTGCCAGCAGTCAGGGGTGGGACACCGGGGAGCTGTTTTTT CASSQGWDTGELFF
TRBJ1-5 TRBD1 . TRBV4-1 TGCGCCAGCAGCCAAGTTAACACAGGGGCCCAGCATTTT CASSQVNTGAQHF
TRBJ2-1 TRBD1 many TRBV6-1 TGTGCCAGCAGTCATGACAGGGGTAGAGACAATGAGCAGTTCTTC CASSHDRGRDNEQFF
TRBJ2-3 TRBD2 few TRBV6-6 TGTGCCAGCAGTTACGCGGGAGCGGGCACAGATACGCAGTATTTT CASSYAGAGTDTQYF
TRBJ1-5 . . TRBV3-1 TGTGCCAGCAGCCAAGGCCGCAGACATCAGCCCCAGCATTTT CASSQGRRHQPQHF
TRBJ1-5 TRBD1 . TRBV10-3 TGTGCCATCAGTGACAACAGGGGTCAGCCCCAGCATTTT CAISDNRGQPQHF
TRBJ2-7 . many TRBV28 TGTGCCAGCAGTTTAACAGGGACTTCCTACGAGCAGTACTTC CASSLTGTSYEQYF
TRBJ1-3 . few TRBV27 TGTGCCAGCAGTTTCTCCGGCCAGCCTCTATCTGGAAACACCATATATTTT CASSFSGQPLSGNTIYF
TRBJ2-1 TRBD1 many TRBV5-1 TGCGCCAGCAGGTTGGACAGGGCCGGAGGCTATGAGCAGTTCTTC CASRLDRAGGYEQFF
TRBJ2-7 . few TRBV6-5 TGTGCCAGCAGTTACGGGACGAACAGTGACGAGCAGTACTTC CASSYGTNSDEQYF
TRBJ2-5 TRBD1 many TRBV7-2 TGTGCCAGCAGCCGGGACAGGGGTACTGAGACCCAGTACTTC CASSRDRGTETQYF
TRBJ1-6 . . TRBV5-1 TGCGCCAGCAGCCCCGGACCGATCAATTCACCCCTCCACTTT CASSPGPINSPLHF
TRBJ2-1 . many TRBV7-9 TGTGCCAGCAGCCTAGACAGGGACTCTTACAATGAGCAGTTCTTC CASSLDRDSYNEQFF
TRBJ2-3 . many TRBV29-1 TGCAGCGTTGAAGGACAAGACACAGATACGCAGTATTTT CSVEGQDTDTQYF
TRBJ2-2 . many TRBV19 TGTGCCAGTAGTATTGCCCGAGGGGAGCTGTTTTTT CASSIARGELFF
TRBJ2-3 TRBD2 many TRBV27 TGTGCCAGCACCTCTAGCGGGAGATCAAGGCCAGATACGCAGTATTTT CASTSSGRSRPDTQYF
TRBJ2-1 . . TRBV29-1 TGCAGCGTTGCGGGGAGCACGGCGTTCTTC CSVAGSTAFF
TRBJ1-4 TRBD1 many TRBV12-5 TGTGCTAGTGGTTTGGTACAGGGGGGTGAAAAACTGTTTTTT CASGLVQGGEKLFF
TRBJ2-1 . . TRBV10-3 TGTGCCATCAGTGAAACCAGCGGACTTGGCTATGAGCAGTTCTTC CAISETSGLGYEQFF
TRBJ2-1 . many TRBV7-9 TGTGCCAGCAGCTCAGAGACAGGTGCTTCCTACAATGAGCAGTTCTTC CASSSETGASYNEQFF
TRBJ2-3 . . TRBV20-1 TGCAGTGCTAGAGCGGGGATCTCGCAGTATTTT CSARAGISQYF
TRBJ2-1 . . TRBV2 TGTGCCAGCGGGGGGCGCGGAACTTCCTACAATGAGCAGTTCTTC CASGGRGTSYNEQFF
TRBJ2-2 TRBD2 few TRBV19 TGTGCCAGTACCTTCACCACGGGGGGGCTCATCGGGGAGCTGTTTTTT CASTFTTGGLIGELFF
TRBJ1-1 . many TRBV7-3 TGTGCCAGCAGTCGGGGGGGGGCAAGGGTTTTT CASSRGGARVF
TRBJ2-3 . . TRBV7-6 TGTGCCAGCAGCTCCACTAGGGCACCAGACACAGATACGCAGTATTTT CASSSTRAPDTDTQYF
TRBJ2-2 . many TRBV2 TGTGCCAGCAGTGACGACACCGGGGAGCTGTTTTTT CASSDDTGELFF
TRBJ1-2 . . TRBV25-1 TGTGCCAGCAGTGAGTCCCCGGTTAACTATGGCTACACCTTC CASSESPVNYGYTF
TRBJ2-7 . many TRBV7-3 TGTGCCAGCAGCTTGGGACCCCGGGACGAGCAGTACTTC CASSLGPRDEQYF
TRBJ2-7 . few TRBV20-1 TGCAGTGCGAAACAGGGTTACGAGCAGTACTTC CSAKQGYEQYF
TRBJ2-7 TRBD2 few TRBV20-1 TGCAGTGCTTACCCCGGCGGGAGCCGAAGTTGGAGCTCCTACGAGCAGTACTTC CSAYPGGSRSWSSYEQYF
TRBJ1-2 TRBD1 many TRBV6-5 TGTGCCAGCAGTTACGAGGGGGCGAGTGGCTACACCTTC CASSYEGASGYTF
TRBJ1-1 . many TRBV28 TGTGCCAGCAGTGGAGGACAGAAGGAAGCTTTCTTT CASSGGQKEAFF
TRBJ2-1 TRBD2 . TRBV7-9 TGTGCCAGCAGCTCCAGTCCCGGGACTAGCGGGAGGGGGGAGCAGTTCTTC CASSSSPGTSGRGEQFF
TRBJ2-5 TRBD1 many TRBV15 TGTGCCACCAGCAGTCTCGACAGGGTCGGCGAAGAGACCCAGTACTTC CATSSLDRVGEETQYF
TRBJ2-1 TRBD2 many TRBV7-3 TGTGCCAGCAGCAAAACCGGGACTAGCGGGGGGAGGGTCTTC CASSKTGTSGGRVF
TRBJ2-7 TRBD1 . TRBV6-5 TGTGCCAGCAGTTACGGACAGGGAATCACCTACGAGCAGTACTTC CASSYGQGITYEQYF
TRBJ1-4 . many TRBV7-8 TGTGCCAGCAGCTTAGAATACGGGAGGCGACTGTTTTTT CASSLEYGRRLFF
TRBJ2-2 TRBD1 many TRBV27 TGTGCCAGCACCAGAGGACAGGGGGCTTCCGGGGAGCTGTTTTTT CASTRGQGASGELFF
TRBJ2-2 TRBD1 . TRBV12-3/TRBV12-4 TGTGCCAGCAGTGAAATACCGACAGGGAGGAACACCGGGGAGCTGTTTTTT CASSEIPTGRNTGELFF
TRBJ1-5 . few TRBV18 TGTGCCAGCTCACTAACCGGGACCACTCAGCCCCAGCATTTT CASSLTGTTQPQHF
TRBJ2-7 . many TRBV5-1 TGCGCCAGCAGCCACCTCGGGACCGAGGAGCAGTACTTC CASSHLGTEEQYF
TRBJ1-1 TRBD1 few TRBV3-1 TGTGCCAGCAGCCAGGTGCAGGGGGCAACTGAAGCTTTCTTT CASSQVQGATEAFF
TRBJ2-7 TRBD1 many TRBV4-1 TGCGCCAGCAGCCGACCCGGGACAGGCGCATCCTACGAGCAGTACTTC CASSRPGTGASYEQYF
TRBJ2-3 TRBD1 . TRBV7-8 TGTGCCAGCAGCAGGGCAGGGGGCTGGACAGATACGCAGTATTTT CASSRAGGWTDTQYF
TRBJ2-3 . many TRBV7-8 TGTGCCAGCAGCTACACTTCAGGGTCAGATACGCAGTATTTT CASSYTSGSDTQYF
TRBJ2-3 . many TRBV28 TGTGCCAGCAGCCCCCCTCGGGGAGGGCAGTATTTT CASSPPRGGQYF
TRBJ2-3 TRBD2 many TRBV6-5 TGTGCCAGCAGTTACTCGGGACTAAAGAGGGATACGCAGTATTTT CASSYSGLKRDTQYF
TRBJ2-4 . many TRBV2 TGTGCCAGCAGTGAACGCAAAAACATTCAGTACTTC CASSERKNIQYF
TRBJ1-1 . many TRBV20-1 TGCAGTGCTCTCGGAGGCACCACTGAAGCTTTCTTT CSALGGTTEAFF
TRBJ1-1 . many TRBV28 TGTGCCAGCAGCCCTATCCCCCGGGACCCCAGGGGCACTGAAGCTTTCTTT CASSPIPRDPRGTEAFF
TRBJ1-2 TRBD1 many TRBV10-3 TGTGCCATCAGTGGGGGGGGACAGACTAACTATGGCTACACCTTC CAISGGGQTNYGYTF
TRBJ1-5 TRBD1 . TRBV20-1 TGCAGTGCTAGAGTACAGGGGATAGAGGGGAATCAGCCCCAGCATTTT CSARVQGIEGNQPQHF
TRBJ2-1 TRBD2 many TRBV7-6 TGTGCCAGCAGCTTGGGCGGGAGAGTTAACAATGAGCAGTTCTTC CASSLGGRVNNEQFF
TRBJ2-3 . many TRBV6-1 TGTGCCAGCAGTGAAGCGCATATTTCGAGACGACTCACAGATACGCAGTATTTT CASSEAHISRRLTDTQYF